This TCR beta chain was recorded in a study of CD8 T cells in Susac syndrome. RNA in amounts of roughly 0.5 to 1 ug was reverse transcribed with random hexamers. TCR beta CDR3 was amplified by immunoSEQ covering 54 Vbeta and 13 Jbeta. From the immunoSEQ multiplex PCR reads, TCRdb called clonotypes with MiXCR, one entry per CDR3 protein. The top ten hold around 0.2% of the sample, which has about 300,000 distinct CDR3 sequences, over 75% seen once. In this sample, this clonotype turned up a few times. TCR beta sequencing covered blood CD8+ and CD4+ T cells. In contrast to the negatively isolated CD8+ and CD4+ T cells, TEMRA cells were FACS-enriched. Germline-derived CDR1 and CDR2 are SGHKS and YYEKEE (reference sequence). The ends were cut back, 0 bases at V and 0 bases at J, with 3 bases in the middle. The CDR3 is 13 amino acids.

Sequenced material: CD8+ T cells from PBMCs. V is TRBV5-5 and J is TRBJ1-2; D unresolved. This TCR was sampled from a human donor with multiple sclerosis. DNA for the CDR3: TGTGCCAGCAGCTTGGGGGCTAACTATGGCTACACCTTC. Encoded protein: CASSLGANYGYTF.